This T cell receptor beta chain derives from a study of identical twins. Trimming pared 4 bases from V and 4 bases from J, leaving 14 bases between. The germline V gene encodes CDR1 LGHDT and CDR2 YNNKEL (reference sequence). The CDR3 spans 15 residues. The table lists this clonotype with a few counts. TCRdb analysed the 5' RACE reads with MiXCR anew, one entry per CDR3 protein. The sample lists approximately 630,000 distinct CDR3 sequences; less than 9% were seen once. These data also featured in a second study, about yellow fever vaccine responses in identical twins.

This receptor was taken from a woman between 18 and 29 years old in good health. Sequenced input: PBMCs. The J gene is TRBJ1-5, the V gene TRBV3-1; D is unclear. CDR3 in amino acids: CASSLGSPLNQPQHF. Written as DNA, the CDR3 is TGTGCCAGCAGCCTAGGAAGCCCTTTGAATCAGCCCCAGCATTTT.